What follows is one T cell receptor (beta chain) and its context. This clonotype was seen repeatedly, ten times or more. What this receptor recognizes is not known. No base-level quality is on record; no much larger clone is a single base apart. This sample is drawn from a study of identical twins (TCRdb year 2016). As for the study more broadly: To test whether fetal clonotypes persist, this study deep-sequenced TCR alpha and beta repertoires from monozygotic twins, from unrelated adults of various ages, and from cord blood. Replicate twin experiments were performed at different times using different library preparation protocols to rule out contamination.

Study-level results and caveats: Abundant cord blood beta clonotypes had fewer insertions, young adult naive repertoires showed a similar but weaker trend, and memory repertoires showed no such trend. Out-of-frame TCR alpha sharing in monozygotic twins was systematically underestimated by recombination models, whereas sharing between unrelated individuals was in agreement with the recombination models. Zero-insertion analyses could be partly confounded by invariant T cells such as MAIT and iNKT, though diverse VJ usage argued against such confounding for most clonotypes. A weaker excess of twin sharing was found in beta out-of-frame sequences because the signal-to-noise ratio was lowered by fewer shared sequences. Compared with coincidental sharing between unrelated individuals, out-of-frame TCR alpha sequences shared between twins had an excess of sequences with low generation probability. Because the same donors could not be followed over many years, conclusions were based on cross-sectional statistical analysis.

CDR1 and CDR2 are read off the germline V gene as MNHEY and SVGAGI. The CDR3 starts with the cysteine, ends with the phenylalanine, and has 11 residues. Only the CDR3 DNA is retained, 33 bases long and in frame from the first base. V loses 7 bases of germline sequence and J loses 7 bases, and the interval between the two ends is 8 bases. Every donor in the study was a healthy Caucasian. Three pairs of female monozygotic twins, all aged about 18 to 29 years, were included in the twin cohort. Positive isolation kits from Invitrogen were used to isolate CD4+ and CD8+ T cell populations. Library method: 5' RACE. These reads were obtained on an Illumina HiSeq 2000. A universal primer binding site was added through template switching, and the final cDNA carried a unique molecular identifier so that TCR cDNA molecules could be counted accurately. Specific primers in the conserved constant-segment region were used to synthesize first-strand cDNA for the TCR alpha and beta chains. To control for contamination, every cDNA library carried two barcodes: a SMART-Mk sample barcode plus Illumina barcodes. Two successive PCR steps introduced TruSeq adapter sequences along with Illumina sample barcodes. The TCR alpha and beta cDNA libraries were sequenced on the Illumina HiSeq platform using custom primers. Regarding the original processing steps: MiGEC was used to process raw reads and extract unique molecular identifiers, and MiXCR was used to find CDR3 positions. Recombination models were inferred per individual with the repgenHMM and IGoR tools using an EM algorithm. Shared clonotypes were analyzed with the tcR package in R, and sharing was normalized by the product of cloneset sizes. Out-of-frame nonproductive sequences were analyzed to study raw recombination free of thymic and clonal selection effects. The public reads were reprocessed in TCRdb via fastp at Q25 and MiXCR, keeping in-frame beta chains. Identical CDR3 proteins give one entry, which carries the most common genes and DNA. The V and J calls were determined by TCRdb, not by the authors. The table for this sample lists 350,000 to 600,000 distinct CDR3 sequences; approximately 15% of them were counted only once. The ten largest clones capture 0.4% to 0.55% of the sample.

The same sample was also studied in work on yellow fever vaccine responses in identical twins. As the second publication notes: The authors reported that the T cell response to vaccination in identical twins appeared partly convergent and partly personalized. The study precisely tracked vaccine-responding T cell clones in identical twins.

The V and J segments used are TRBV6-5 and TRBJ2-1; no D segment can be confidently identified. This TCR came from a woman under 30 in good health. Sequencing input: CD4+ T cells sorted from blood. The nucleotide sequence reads TGTGCCAGCATGTCGGGTAATGAGCAGTTCTTC. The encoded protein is CASMSGNEQFF.